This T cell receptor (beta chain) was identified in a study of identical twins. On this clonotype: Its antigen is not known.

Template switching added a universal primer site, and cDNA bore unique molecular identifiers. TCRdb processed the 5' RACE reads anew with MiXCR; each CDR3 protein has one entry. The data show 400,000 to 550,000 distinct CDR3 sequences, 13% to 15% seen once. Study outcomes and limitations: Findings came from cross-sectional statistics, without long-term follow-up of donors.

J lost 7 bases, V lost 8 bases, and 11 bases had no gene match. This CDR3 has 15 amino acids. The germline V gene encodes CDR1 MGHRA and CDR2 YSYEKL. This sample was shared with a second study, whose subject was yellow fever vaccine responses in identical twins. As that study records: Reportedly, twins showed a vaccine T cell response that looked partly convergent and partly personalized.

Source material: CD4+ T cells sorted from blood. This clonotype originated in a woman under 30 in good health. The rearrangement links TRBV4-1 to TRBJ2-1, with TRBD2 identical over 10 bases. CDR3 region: CASEGWGLARNEQFF. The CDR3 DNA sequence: TGCGCCAGCGAGGGTTGGGGACTAGCGCGAAATGAGCAGTTCTTC.